One and the same sample provided the 2 T cell receptor beta chains below, sequenced in a study of Ad26.COV2.S vaccination and SARS-CoV-2 variants. Treatment here: around 19 received Ad26.COV2.S at low or high dose, single or two shots; roughly 5 received placebo; per-sample allocation not given. Following the first vaccine or placebo injection, samples were taken on day 63. Here immunoSEQ multiplex PCR was the method, and the copy in TCRdb shows in-frame clones only, minus some. The sample yields approximately 340,000 clones, 85% seen once. The specimen was peripheral blood, collected in a trial of Ad26.COV2.S vaccine versus placebo. The receptors stem from a person aged 18 to 65 who received the Ad26.COV2.S COVID-19 vaccine or a placebo.

This clone was recorded a few times. The rearrangement joins TRBV19 to TRBJ2-7; 9 bases agree with TRBD2. This CDR3 is built from 16 residues. Germline assignment: CDR1 LNHDA and CDR2 SQIVND (reference sequence). V lost 9 bases and J lost 0; bases outside the gene matches: 12. The CDR3 reads CASRPGGGALSYEQYF. The CDR3 nucleotides are TGTGCCAGCCGGCCGGGCGGGGGGGCTCTCTCCTACGAGCAGTACTTC. Full variable domain (outside the CDR3, taken from reference TRBV19 and TRBJ2-7): DGGITQSPKYLFRKEGQNVTLSCEQNLNHDAMYWYRQDPGQGLRLIYYSQIVNDFQKGDIAEGYSVSREKKESFPLTVTSAQKNPTAFYLCASRPGGGALSYEQYFGPGTRLTVT.

This clone was counted at least ten times. This chain connects TRBV10-2 to TRBJ2-2; maybe TRBD2 (6 bases). The CDR3 contains 16 residues. From germline, CDR1 is WSHSY and CDR2 SAAADI. V dropped 0 bases and J dropped 3 bases, with 11 bases sitting between them. CDR3 residues: CASSESRGIYTGELFF. The CDR3 DNA reads as TGCGCCAGCAGTGAGTCCCGGGGGATTTACACCGGGGAGCTGTTTTTT.